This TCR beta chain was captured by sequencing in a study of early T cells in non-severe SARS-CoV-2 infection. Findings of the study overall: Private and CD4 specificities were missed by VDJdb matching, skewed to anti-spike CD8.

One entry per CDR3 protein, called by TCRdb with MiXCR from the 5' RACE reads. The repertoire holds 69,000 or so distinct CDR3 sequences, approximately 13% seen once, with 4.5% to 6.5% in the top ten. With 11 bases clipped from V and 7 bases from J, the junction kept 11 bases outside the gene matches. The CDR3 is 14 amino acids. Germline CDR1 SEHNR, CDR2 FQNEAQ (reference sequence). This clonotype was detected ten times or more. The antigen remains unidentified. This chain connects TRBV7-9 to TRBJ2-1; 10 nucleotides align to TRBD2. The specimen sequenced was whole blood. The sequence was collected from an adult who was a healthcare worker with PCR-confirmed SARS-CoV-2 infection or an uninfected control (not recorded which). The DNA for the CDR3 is TGTGCCGATAGCGGGAGGATCGTCGGAAATGAGCAGTTCTTC. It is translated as CADSGRIVGNEQFF.